The next 5 T cell receptor beta chains were all read from a single sample in a study of blood T cell repertoires in COVID-19. This table comes from immunoSEQ multiplex PCR, and its TCRdb copy is limited to in-frame clones, with some not included. Of approximately 230,000 clones listed, 86% are singletons. The source material was peripheral blood. Receptors were obtained from a man aged 30 to 39 who had recovered from COVID-19.

The J gene is TRBJ2-6, the V gene TRBV15, with D possibly TRBD1 on 5 matching bases. This CDR3 contains 17 residues. The V and J ends lost 2 bases and 2 bases respectively, with 13 bases between them. From germline, CDR1 is LNHNV and CDR2 YYDKDF (reference sequence). CDR3 amino acids: CATSRPQTVPGANVLTF. CDR3 DNA sequence: TGTGCCACCAGCAGACCCCAGACAGTGCCTGGGGCCAACGTCCTGACTTTC.

The chain links TRBV27 to TRBJ2-1; no clear D. Germline CDR1 reads MNHEY; CDR2 reads SMNVEV (reference sequence). Trimming removed 2 bases from V and 9 bases from J, with 11 bases in between. This CDR3 region has 13 residues. The CDR3 spells CASSLSTGREQFF. DNA of the CDR3: TGTGCCAGCAGTTTAAGTACTGGGCGTGAGCAGTTCTTC.

For the CDR3, the DNA is TGTGCCAGCTCACCTCGGGGCACAGATACGCAGTATTTT. Encoded protein: CASSPRGTDTQYF. The V gene is TRBV18, the J gene TRBJ2-3; D unresolved. Trimming removed 3 bases from V and 1 base from J, with 5 bases in between. The CDR3 spans 13 residues. Germline CDR1 KGHSH, CDR2 LQKENI.

This sequence joins TRBV5-1 and TRBJ2-2, with 9 nucleotides matching TRBD1. The CDR3 extends over 18 amino acids. V shed 1 base, J shed 7 bases, and the junction held 14 bases outside the gene matches. Germline CDR1 and CDR2: SGHRS and YFSETQ. DNA for the CDR3: TGCGCCAGCAGCTTGTTCCCGCAAACAGGGGGCTCGGGCGGGGAGCTGTTTTTT. Its translation: CASSLFPQTGGSGGELFF.

The rearrangement joins TRBV11-3 to TRBJ1-1; no reliable D call. The V end lost 1 base, the J end lost 5 bases, and 8 bases lay between the germline ends. There are 13 residues in the CDR3. The germline V gene encodes CDR1 SGHNT and CDR2 YENEEA. The CDR3 nucleotides read TGTGCCAGCAGCTTAGTTGGGGAGACTGAAGCTTTCTTT. Residues: CASSLVGETEAFF.